Listed below are T cell receptor beta chains from one sample, sequenced in a study of blood T cell repertoires in COVID-19. Sequenced by immunoSEQ multiplex PCR; TCRdb stores in-frame clones only, minus some. The table lists about 32,000 clones, around 88% of them singletons. Material: peripheral blood. Source of these receptors: a woman in her 70s with active COVID-19. Each CDR3 is given with its conserved first and last residue. D genes are given only for firm matches. Clone size appears in some rows only: once, few, many, or a class for an expanded clone.

V gene: TRBV10-1; J gene: TRBJ2-1; clone size: .; CDR3 length: 15; D gene: .; CDR3 protein: CASSDPGGQYNEQFF; CDR3 DNA: TGCGCCAGCAGCGACCCCGGTGGACAGTACAATGAGCAGTTCTTC
V gene: TRBV10-3; J gene: TRBJ2-7; clone size: few; CDR3 length: 13; D gene: TRBD1; CDR3 protein: CAISPGQGYEQYF; CDR3 DNA: TGTGCCATCAGTCCGGGACAGGGTTACGAGCAGTACTTC
V gene: TRBV5-1; J gene: TRBJ2-5; clone size: .; CDR3 length: 16; D gene: .; CDR3 protein: CASSLYGGALRETQYF; CDR3 DNA: TGCGCCAGCAGCTTGTATGGCGGGGCCCTGAGGGAGACCCAGTACTTC
V gene: TRBV7-2; J gene: TRBJ1-2; clone size: .; CDR3 length: 12; D gene: .; CDR3 protein: CASSLVGVGYTF; CDR3 DNA: TGTGCCAGCAGCTTAGTAGGGGTTGGCTACACCTTC
V gene: TRBV9; J gene: TRBJ2-1; clone size: .; CDR3 length: 12; D gene: .; CDR3 protein: CASSGLYNEQFF; CDR3 DNA: TGTGCCAGCAGCGGGCTCTACAATGAGCAGTTCTTC
V gene: TRBV2; J gene: TRBJ1-2; clone size: once; CDR3 length: 16; D gene: TRBD1; CDR3 protein: CASRGTGGSPYDGYTF; CDR3 DNA: TGTGCCAGCAGGGGCACAGGGGGCTCCCCCTACGATGGCTACACCTTC
V gene: TRBV7-2; J gene: TRBJ2-5; clone size: .; CDR3 length: 18; D gene: TRBD2; CDR3 protein: CASSPFPRLAGPKETQYF; CDR3 DNA: TGTGCCAGCAGCCCCTTCCCTCGGCTAGCGGGGCCAAAAGAGACCCAGTACTTC
V gene: TRBV7-6; J gene: TRBJ1-6; clone size: .; CDR3 length: 14; D gene: .; CDR3 protein: CASSPGAYNSPLHF; CDR3 DNA: TGTGCCAGCAGCCCAGGGGCCTATAATTCACCCCTCCACTTT
V gene: TRBV18; J gene: TRBJ2-3; clone size: .; CDR3 length: 14; D gene: TRBD1; CDR3 protein: CASSPGQGGDTQYF; CDR3 DNA: TGTGCCAGCTCACCGGGACAGGGGGGAGATACGCAGTATTTT
V gene: TRBV12-5; J gene: TRBJ2-4; clone size: .; CDR3 length: 13; D gene: .; CDR3 protein: CASGPGTSNIQYF; CDR3 DNA: TGTGCTAGTGGTCCGGGGACTTCAAACATTCAGTACTTC
V gene: TRBV7-2; J gene: TRBJ2-2; clone size: .; CDR3 length: 18; D gene: .; CDR3 protein: CASSLSWTKITNTGELFF; CDR3 DNA: TGTGCCAGCAGCTTATCTTGGACTAAAATAACTAACACCGGGGAGCTGTTTTTT
V gene: TRBV7-9; J gene: TRBJ2-7; clone size: .; CDR3 length: 12; D gene: .; CDR3 protein: CASSPISYEQYF; CDR3 DNA: TGTGCCAGCAGCCCTATTAGCTACGAGCAGTACTTC
V gene: TRBV2; J gene: TRBJ1-5; clone size: .; CDR3 length: 12; D gene: .; CDR3 protein: CASSDRHQPQHF; CDR3 DNA: TGTGCCAGCAGTGACAGGCATCAGCCCCAGCATTTT
V gene: TRBV6-1; J gene: TRBJ2-3; clone size: .; CDR3 length: 24; D gene: TRBD2; CDR3 protein: CASSETARHKLAGGGYLWGDTQYF; CDR3 DNA: TGTGCCAGCAGTGAAACGGCACGCCATAAACTAGCGGGGGGTGGTTATTTGTGGGGAGATACGCAGTATTTT
V gene: TRBV3-1/TRBV3-2; J gene: TRBJ2-2; clone size: .; CDR3 length: 16; D gene: .; CDR3 protein: CASSQERGGNTGELFF; CDR3 DNA: TGTGCCAGCAGCCAAGAAAGGGGGGGGAACACCGGGGAGCTGTTTTTT
V gene: TRBV5-8; J gene: TRBJ2-1; clone size: medium-sized; CDR3 length: 15; D gene: TRBD2; CDR3 protein: CASRELAGGHNEQFF; CDR3 DNA: TGTGCCAGCAGGGAACTAGCGGGGGGGCACAATGAGCAGTTCTTC
V gene: TRBV5-4; J gene: TRBJ2-5; clone size: .; CDR3 length: 15; D gene: .; CDR3 protein: CASSYPGNLGETQYF; CDR3 DNA: TGTGCCAGCAGCTACCCGGGAAATCTGGGCGAGACCCAGTACTTC
V gene: TRBV20-1; J gene: TRBJ2-7; clone size: .; CDR3 length: 13; D gene: .; CDR3 protein: CSASHSLSYEQYF; CDR3 DNA: TGCAGTGCTAGTCATAGTCTCTCCTACGAGCAGTACTTC
V gene: TRBV6-5; J gene: TRBJ2-5; clone size: .; CDR3 length: 15; D gene: TRBD1; CDR3 protein: CASSYLLGQKETQYF; CDR3 DNA: TGTGCCAGCAGTTACCTCCTGGGACAGAAAGAGACCCAGTACTTC
V gene: TRBV28; J gene: TRBJ2-7; clone size: .; CDR3 length: 13; D gene: .; CDR3 protein: CASSLGQGYEQYF; CDR3 DNA: TGTGCCAGCAGTTTAGGGCAGGGCTACGAGCAGTACTTC
V gene: TRBV6-2/TRBV6-3; J gene: TRBJ2-2; clone size: .; CDR3 length: 17; D gene: TRBD2; CDR3 protein: CASSYEGLAGETGELFF; CDR3 DNA: TGTGCCAGCAGTTACGAGGGACTAGCGGGGGAGACCGGGGAGCTGTTTTTT
V gene: TRBV2; J gene: TRBJ2-2; clone size: .; CDR3 length: 15; D gene: .; CDR3 protein: CASSEDQGSTGELFF; CDR3 DNA: TGTGCCAGCAGTGAAGACCAGGGAAGCACCGGGGAGCTGTTTTTT
V gene: TRBV7-2; J gene: TRBJ1-5; clone size: medium-sized; CDR3 length: 13; D gene: .; CDR3 protein: CASSSDIYQPQHF; CDR3 DNA: TGTGCCAGCAGCTCCGACATCTATCAGCCCCAGCATTTT
V gene: TRBV7-3; J gene: TRBJ1-1; clone size: .; CDR3 length: 13; D gene: .; CDR3 protein: CASSGDILTEAFF; CDR3 DNA: TGTGCCAGCAGCGGGGACATTTTAACTGAAGCTTTCTTT
V gene: TRBV5-4; J gene: TRBJ2-1; clone size: .; CDR3 length: 15; D gene: TRBD2; CDR3 protein: CASSFIAGDYNEQFF; CDR3 DNA: TGTGCCAGCAGTTTTATAGCGGGGGACTACAATGAGCAGTTCTTC
V gene: TRBV5-1; J gene: TRBJ2-2; clone size: .; CDR3 length: 15; D gene: .; CDR3 protein: CASRGRASSTGELFF; CDR3 DNA: TGCGCCAGCAGGGGGCGCGCATCGTCCACCGGGGAGCTGTTTTTT
V gene: TRBV4-2; J gene: TRBJ2-1; clone size: once; CDR3 length: 14; D gene: .; CDR3 protein: CASSQGGPNNEQFF; CDR3 DNA: TGTGCCAGCAGCCAAGGCGGCCCCAACAATGAGCAGTTCTTC
V gene: TRBV5-1; J gene: TRBJ2-5; clone size: .; CDR3 length: 15; D gene: TRBD1; CDR3 protein: CASKGQGARQETQYF; CDR3 DNA: TGCGCCAGCAAGGGACAGGGGGCGCGCCAAGAGACCCAGTACTTC
V gene: TRBV5-8; J gene: TRBJ2-5; clone size: .; CDR3 length: 19; D gene: TRBD2; CDR3 protein: CASSNILTSGGPRGETQYF; CDR3 DNA: TGTGCCAGCAGCAACATTTTGACTAGCGGGGGGCCTAGAGGAGAGACCCAGTACTTC
V gene: TRBV3-1/TRBV3-2; J gene: TRBJ2-2; clone size: .; CDR3 length: 16; D gene: TRBD1; CDR3 protein: CASSLPGQGNTGELFF; CDR3 DNA: TGTGCCAGCAGCCTCCCGGGACAGGGGAACACCGGGGAGCTGTTTTTT
V gene: TRBV4-1; J gene: TRBJ2-2; clone size: .; CDR3 length: 15; D gene: .; CDR3 protein: CASSQVAVNTGELFF; CDR3 DNA: TGCGCCAGCAGCCAAGTGGCGGTGAACACCGGGGAGCTGTTTTTT
V gene: TRBV29-1; J gene: TRBJ1-1; clone size: .; CDR3 length: 12; D gene: .; CDR3 protein: CSVEYVSSTAFF; CDR3 DNA: TGCAGCGTTGAATACGTCAGTAGCACGGCTTTCTTT
V gene: TRBV5-6; J gene: TRBJ1-1; clone size: .; CDR3 length: 15; D gene: TRBD1; CDR3 protein: CASSSPTGLNTEAFF; CDR3 DNA: TGTGCCAGCAGCTCCCCGACAGGGTTGAACACTGAAGCTTTCTTT
V gene: TRBV4-3; J gene: TRBJ1-4; clone size: .; CDR3 length: 14; D gene: TRBD1; CDR3 protein: CASSPRGQLEKLFF; CDR3 DNA: TGCGCCAGCAGCCCCAGGGGGCAACTTGAAAAACTGTTTTTT
V gene: TRBV12-3/TRBV12-4; J gene: TRBJ1-2; clone size: .; CDR3 length: 12; D gene: .; CDR3 protein: CASSLGLRGYTF; CDR3 DNA: TGTGCCAGCAGTTTGGGACTCCGTGGCTACACCTTC
V gene: TRBV18; J gene: TRBJ1-2; clone size: .; CDR3 length: 15; D gene: TRBD1; CDR3 protein: CASSTGGGLLNGYTF; CDR3 DNA: TGTGCCAGCTCGACTGGAGGGGGCCTTTTGAATGGCTACACCTTC
V gene: TRBV29-1; J gene: TRBJ2-3; clone size: .; CDR3 length: 14; D gene: TRBD2; CDR3 protein: CSVYRGGAADTQYF; CDR3 DNA: TGCAGCGTGTATCGCGGGGGGGCCGCAGATACGCAGTATTTT
V gene: TRBV7-9; J gene: TRBJ1-4; clone size: .; CDR3 length: 12; D gene: TRBD1; CDR3 protein: CASRRGQAKLFF; CDR3 DNA: TGTGCCAGCAGACGAGGACAGGCTAAACTGTTTTTT
V gene: TRBV27; J gene: TRBJ2-7; clone size: .; CDR3 length: 14; D gene: TRBD1; CDR3 protein: CASSRHRGHDEQYF; CDR3 DNA: TGTGCCAGCAGCCGCCACAGGGGGCACGACGAGCAGTACTTC
V gene: TRBV7-3; J gene: TRBJ1-1; clone size: .; CDR3 length: 15; D gene: .; CDR3 protein: CASSLGPEANTEAFF; CDR3 DNA: TGTGCCAGCAGCTTAGGTCCGGAGGCGAACACTGAAGCTTTCTTT
V gene: TRBV19; J gene: TRBJ2-6; clone size: .; CDR3 length: 16; D gene: .; CDR3 protein: CASRAQDSSGANVLTF; CDR3 DNA: TGTGCCAGTAGAGCACAGGACAGCTCTGGGGCCAACGTCCTGACTTTC
V gene: TRBV7-2; J gene: TRBJ2-3; clone size: .; CDR3 length: 19; D gene: TRBD2; CDR3 protein: CASSSGTSGGAGGTDTQYF; CDR3 DNA: TGTGCCAGCAGCTCCGGGACTAGCGGGGGGGCGGGAGGCACAGATACGCAGTATTTT
V gene: TRBV7-2; J gene: TRBJ2-5; clone size: .; CDR3 length: 15; D gene: TRBD2; CDR3 protein: CASSPLAGGQGTQYF; CDR3 DNA: TGTGCCAGCAGCCCACTAGCGGGGGGGCAGGGGACCCAGTACTTC
V gene: TRBV7-2; J gene: TRBJ1-1; clone size: .; CDR3 length: 13; D gene: .; CDR3 protein: CASSFRRNTEAFF; CDR3 DNA: TGTGCCAGCAGCTTTCGGAGGAACACTGAAGCTTTCTTT
V gene: TRBV5-1; J gene: TRBJ2-3; clone size: .; CDR3 length: 15; D gene: .; CDR3 protein: CASTTRGTFTDTQYF; CDR3 DNA: TGCGCCAGTACCACCCGGGGGACCTTCACAGATACGCAGTATTTT
V gene: TRBV7-9; J gene: TRBJ2-1; clone size: once; CDR3 length: 16; D gene: TRBD2; CDR3 protein: CASSPPGLAGGIEQFF; CDR3 DNA: TGTGCCAGCAGCCCCCCGGGACTAGCGGGAGGGATTGAGCAGTTCTTC
V gene: TRBV5-1; J gene: TRBJ2-7; clone size: few; CDR3 length: 16; D gene: TRBD1; CDR3 protein: CASSLSTGGQTYEQYF; CDR3 DNA: TGCGCCAGCAGCTTGTCAACAGGGGGCCAAACCTACGAGCAGTACTTC
V gene: TRBV5-1; J gene: TRBJ2-2; clone size: once; CDR3 length: 16; D gene: TRBD2; CDR3 protein: CASSFIWASGTGELFF; CDR3 DNA: TGCGCCAGCAGCTTTATCTGGGCTAGCGGTACCGGGGAGCTGTTTTTT
V gene: TRBV18; J gene: TRBJ2-2; clone size: .; CDR3 length: 16; D gene: .; CDR3 protein: CASSGQGFANTGELFF; CDR3 DNA: TGTGCCAGCTCAGGCCAGGGGTTCGCGAACACCGGGGAGCTGTTTTTT
V gene: TRBV4-2; J gene: TRBJ2-3; clone size: .; CDR3 length: 18; D gene: TRBD2; CDR3 protein: CASSQGPRTSGVTDTQYF; CDR3 DNA: TGTGCCAGCAGCCAAGGGCCCCGGACTAGCGGGGTCACAGATACGCAGTATTTT
V gene: TRBV11-2; J gene: TRBJ2-3; clone size: .; CDR3 length: 16; D gene: .; CDR3 protein: CASTSYKGVGTDTQYF; CDR3 DNA: TGTGCCAGCACCTCCTATAAGGGGGTTGGAACAGATACGCAGTATTTT
V gene: TRBV10-2; J gene: TRBJ1-2; clone size: .; CDR3 length: 13; D gene: .; CDR3 protein: CASMAVPNYGYTF; CDR3 DNA: TGCGCCAGCATGGCAGTTCCTAACTATGGCTACACCTTC
V gene: TRBV13; J gene: TRBJ1-3; clone size: .; CDR3 length: 14; D gene: .; CDR3 protein: CASSDRGTGNTIYF; CDR3 DNA: TGTGCCAGCAGCGATCGGGGGACTGGAAACACCATATATTTT
V gene: TRBV19; J gene: TRBJ2-2; clone size: once; CDR3 length: 15; D gene: .; CDR3 protein: CASKDRRSNTGELFF; CDR3 DNA: TGTGCCAGTAAGGATCGGAGATCGAACACCGGGGAGCTGTTTTTT
V gene: TRBV7-2; J gene: TRBJ2-1; clone size: .; CDR3 length: 14; D gene: .; CDR3 protein: CASAPSVSHNEQFF; CDR3 DNA: TGTGCCAGCGCCCCCAGTGTCTCCCACAATGAGCAGTTCTTC
V gene: TRBV5-4; J gene: TRBJ2-7; clone size: .; CDR3 length: 16; D gene: TRBD2; CDR3 protein: CASSPGTSGGKGEQYF; CDR3 DNA: TGTGCCAGCAGCCCCGGGACTAGCGGGGGGAAAGGAGAGCAGTACTTC
V gene: TRBV28; J gene: TRBJ1-1; clone size: once; CDR3 length: 16; D gene: TRBD1; CDR3 protein: CASPPTGASWVTEAFF; CDR3 DNA: TGTGCCAGCCCCCCCACAGGGGCTTCGTGGGTCACTGAAGCTTTCTTT
V gene: TRBV19; J gene: TRBJ1-1; clone size: few; CDR3 length: 14; D gene: .; CDR3 protein: CASSTGRTQNEAFF; CDR3 DNA: TGTGCCAGTAGTACAGGGAGGACTCAGAATGAAGCTTTCTTT
V gene: TRBV20-1; J gene: TRBJ1-2; clone size: .; CDR3 length: 11; D gene: .; CDR3 protein: CSANHRVVYTF; CDR3 DNA: TGCAGTGCTAACCACAGGGTGGTCTACACCTTC
V gene: TRBV20-1; J gene: TRBJ2-2; clone size: once; CDR3 length: 18; D gene: TRBD2; CDR3 protein: CSASKVAGSVAPSGELFF; CDR3 DNA: TGCAGTGCTAGTAAGGTAGCGGGGTCGGTGGCTCCGTCCGGGGAGCTGTTTTTT